The T cell receptor (beta chain) described here comes from a study of T cell therapy after organ transplantation. With respect to this clone: The target antigen is unknown.

The time point: 20-29 weeks after completion of therapy. Sequencing was performed with immunoSEQ multiplex PCR; in TCRdb, only in-frame clones are kept and a portion is missing. This table holds about 20,000 clones, about 83% found once. Germline V gene lookup returns CDR1 LGHNA and CDR2 YSLEER. The CDR3 has 15 amino acids. Trimming took off 5 bases at V and 2 bases at J, with 13 bases between the two ends. Sequencing used CD8+ T cells from blood, obtained after autologous CMV-specific T cell therapy. This TCR was sampled from a human patient who had received a solid organ transplant and had CMV disease. T cells may partly derive from the graft donor. V and J are TRBV4-3 and TRBJ1-3; D possibly corresponds to TRBD1 (5 bases). The CDR3 reads CASSFAGDAGNTIYF. The CDR3, as DNA: TGCGCCAGCAGCTTCGCGGGGGACGCTGGAAACACCATATATTTT.